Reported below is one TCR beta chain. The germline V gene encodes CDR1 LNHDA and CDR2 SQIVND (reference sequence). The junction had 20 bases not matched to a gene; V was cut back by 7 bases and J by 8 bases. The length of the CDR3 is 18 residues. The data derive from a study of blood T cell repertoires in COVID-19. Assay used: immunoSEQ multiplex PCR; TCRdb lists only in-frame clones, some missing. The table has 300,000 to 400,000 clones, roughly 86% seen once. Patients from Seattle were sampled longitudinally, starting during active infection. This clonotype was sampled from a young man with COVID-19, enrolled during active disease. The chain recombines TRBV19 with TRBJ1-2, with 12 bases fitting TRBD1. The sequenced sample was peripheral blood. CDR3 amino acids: CASKTGTGGRVGVKGYTF. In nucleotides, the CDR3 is TGTGCCAGTAAGACCGGGACAGGGGGCAGGGTCGGAGTAAAGGGCTACACCTTC.